This T cell receptor (beta chain) was captured in a study of vaccination effects on CD4 cells after COVID-19. General study points: In the late period after vaccination, infection- and vaccine-induced clones contracted markedly.

Germline loops: CDR1 SNHLY, CDR2 FYNNEI. The CDR3 length is 14 residues. V dropped 7 bases and J dropped 0 bases, with 10 bases sitting between them. Only in-frame clones appear in the TCRdb table, and some are missing; sequencing was by immunoSEQ multiplex PCR. The table has 30,000 to 35,000 clones, around 74% seen once. Turning to this clone: Antigen unknown.

It was after around eleven days of culture that CD4+ T cells were isolated. Their SARS-CoV-2 infection, verified by PCR, occurred between March and December 2020. Two-dose BNT162b2 or mRNA-1273 vaccination was given to participants. The TCR originated in a human donor who had a prior SARS-CoV-2 infection. The sample in question was CD4+ T cells from PBMCs cultured without peptide, obtained after COVID-19 vaccination. The V call is TRBV2, the J call TRBJ2-4, with D unclear. The CDR3 region is CASIQNEAKNIQYF. In DNA, the CDR3 is TGTGCCAGCATCCAGAACGAAGCCAAAAACATTCAGTACTTC.